The source of this TCR beta chain is a study of T-cell reconstitution after alpha-beta-depleted transplantation in children. This clonotype was seen only a few times. Construction of the TCRbeta library involved unique molecular identifiers. Each CDR3 protein is one row after TCRdb ran MiXCR on the PCR reads. Seen here are roughly 500,000 distinct CDR3 sequences, around a third observed once, and the top ten hold 2% to 3%. The CDR3 has 13 amino acids. Between the trimmed V and J ends, which lost 5 bases and 0 bases, there was a span of 8 bases. The V gene's germline CDR1 is DFQATT and CDR2 SNEGSKA (reference sequence).

This chain connects TRBV20-1 to TRBJ1-5, with D unresolved. The clonotype comes from a human donor who donated a stem cell graft to a child with aplastic anemia. This specimen was PBMCs from the stem cell graft donor, taken from the stem cell graft. CDR3 sequence reads: CSALLDSNQPQHF. The CDR3 DNA is TGCAGTGCTCTTTTAGATAGCAATCAGCCCCAGCATTTT.